The 13 T cell receptor beta chains below all came from one sample that was sequenced in a study of tumor and adjacent non-tumor tissue in lung cancer. RNA was extracted from bulk tissue without any cell sorting. TCRbeta libraries were built with three rounds of nested PCR, modified from ARM-PCR. TCRdb ran MiXCR on the multiplex PCR reads and lists one entry per CDR3 protein. The sample includes 120,000 to 150,000 distinct CDR3 sequences, around 60% seen only once; the top ten take over 15%. Sequenced input: lung tumor tissue. The receptors originated from a man between 60 and 75 years old with small cell lung cancer.

The chain employs TRBV11-2 and TRBJ2-3; D not resolved. From germline, CDR1 is SGHAT and CDR2 FQNNGV. Trimming removed 5 bases at V and 2 bases at J, with 14 bases between. CDR3 size: 15 residues. This chain's CDR3 is CASSLNGYYTDTQYF. The DNA for the CDR3 is TGTGCCAGCAGCCTTAACGGGTATTACACAGATACGCAGTATTTT.

With regard to this clonotype: An end of the junction differs from the germline gene, which may be a read error. The CDR3: CASGLGQAKNEQFF. The CDR3 DNA reads TGCGCCAGCGGCTTGGGACAGGCTAAGAATGAGCAGTTCTTC. The J gene is TRBJ2-1, the V gene TRBV5-1; 8 bases agree with TRBD1. From germline, CDR1 is SGHRS and CDR2 YFSETQ. This CDR3 region has 14 residues. Full variable domain (remainder filled in from reference TRBV5-1 and TRBJ2-1): KAGVTQTPRYLIKTRGQQVTLSCSPISGHRSVSWYQQTPGQGLQFLFEYFSETQRNKGNFPGRFSGRQFSNSRSEMNVSTLELGDSALYLCASGLGQAKNEQFFGPGTRLTVL.

By share of the sample, this clonotype is medium-sized. The chain is built from TRBV29-1 and TRBJ2-2, with D possibly matching TRBD2 (5 bases). The V end was cut by 7 bases, the J end by 1 base, with 13 bases between. The CDR3 covers 14 residues. CDR1 SQVTM and CDR2 ANQGSEA come from the germline V gene. The DNA for the CDR3 is TGCAGCGCCCGAGGGCGGCTGAACACCGGGGAGCTGTTTTTT. Residues: CSARGRLNTGELFF.

The chain recombines TRBV28 with TRBJ2-5; 7 bases align to TRBD2. The V and J ends lost 6 bases and 7 bases, in that order; junction bases with no gene match: 17. CDR1 and CDR2 (germline): MDHEN, SYDVKM. The CDR3 is 16 residues long. CDR3 DNA: TGTGCCAGCAGACCCCCGGATAGGGGCTCGGGAGGGACCCAGTACTTC. This translates into CASRPPDRGSGGTQYF.

Worth noting for this clonotype: The junction shows a germline mismatch at one end, possibly a read error. The CDR3 sequence is CTSTLTGETQYF. The CDR3, as DNA: TGTACCAGCACCCTAACGGGGGAGACCCAGTACTTC. The chain joins TRBV11-2 to TRBJ2-5, with TRBD2 as a possible D gene (5 bases). CDR1 and CDR2 from the germline V gene are SGHAT and FQNNGV. The CDR3 is 12 residues long.

The chain recombines TRBV14 with TRBJ1-2; 10 bases are shared with TRBD1. Trimming removed 4 bases from V and 4 bases from J; junction bases left unmatched: 6. CDR1 is SGHDN and CDR2 is FVKESK in the germline V gene. The CDR3 is 15 residues long. The CDR3 sequence is CASSRMGQGIYGYTF. The CDR3 nucleotides read TGTGCCAGCAGCCGAATGGGACAGGGGATCTATGGCTACACCTTC.

A remark on this clonotype: At one end the junction does not follow the germline gene, possibly because of a read error. The rearrangement joins TRBV28 to TRBJ1-2; D uncertain. Germline CDR1 reads MDHEN; CDR2 reads SYDVKM. This CDR3 has 11 amino acids. CDR3 sequence: CVSSDRRSYTF. CDR3 DNA: TGTGTCAGCAGTGACCGACGGAGCTACACCTTC.

Concerning this clonotype: A read error may account for a junction end that differs from germline. The chain couples TRBV11-2 to TRBJ2-1; 11 bases are shared with TRBD2. The V gene's germline CDR1 is SGHAT and CDR2 FQNNGV. This CDR3 has 19 residues. DNA for the CDR3: TGTGCCAGCAGGTTAGCGATAGCGGGAGGGAGTAGGCCCTACAATGAGCAGCTCTTC. Its protein product is CASRLAIAGGSRPYNEQLF.

This clonotype was counted ten times or more. V is TRBV6-5 and J is TRBJ2-7; TRBD2 aligns across 9 bases. The CDR3 is made up of 14 amino acids. With V trimmed by 5 bases and J by 5 bases, 7 bases remained unmatched. CDR1 MNHEY and CDR2 SVGAGI come from the germline V gene. In nucleotides, the CDR3 is TGTGCCAGCAGTAAGAGCGGGAGGCTCGACGAGCAGTACGTC. As protein: CASSKSGRLDEQYV.

In regard to this clonotype: Being one base from a much bigger clone, this may be a read error. The chain has TRBV6-1 and TRBJ2-1; no reliable D call. V dropped 4 bases and J dropped 7 bases, with 11 bases sitting between them. The germline CDR1 and CDR2 sequences are MNHNS and SASEGT. The CDR3 is made up of 13 amino acids. CDR3 DNA sequence: TGTGCCAGCAGTGTGCTGGTTGGGAATGAGCAGTTCTTC. Translation gives CASSVLVGNEQFF.

This clonotype was seen at least ten times. This rearrangement joins TRBV6-1 to TRBJ1-4; D remains ambiguous. The V gene's germline CDR1 is MNHNS and CDR2 SASEGT. The CDR3 loop spans 13 amino acids. V lost 3 bases, J lost 8 bases, and 10 bases lay in between. As DNA, the CDR3 is TGTGCCAGCAGTGAGAAACGAGGAGAAAAACTGTTTTTT. As protein: CASSEKRGEKLFF.

The gene calls are TRBV29-1 and TRBJ1-1; 7 positions agree with TRBD1. The CDR3 is 13 amino acids. After removal of 5 bases from V and 12 bases from J, the junction contained 15 bases not matched to a gene. Germline CDR1 reads SQVTM; CDR2 reads ANQGSEA. The CDR3 here is CSVQHDRAEKSFF. Here the CDR3 DNA reads TGCAGCGTTCAACACGACAGGGCTGAAAAATCTTTCTTT.

Comment on this clonotype: This may be a read error: a much more frequent sequence differs by one nucleotide. The conserved phenylalanine or tryptophan is not found at the CDR3 terminus, so this likely reflects a read error. V is TRBV29-1 and J is TRBJ2-7, with 10 nucleotides matching TRBD1. Looked up from germline, CDR1 is SQVTM and CDR2 is ANQGSEA. V shed 4 bases, J shed 7 bases, and the junction held 10 bases outside the gene matches. The CDR3 length is 14 residues. DNA of the CDR3: TGCAGCGTTGGGGGCGGACAGGGGGTTTGGGAGCAGTACATC. It is translated as CSVGGGQGVWEQYI.